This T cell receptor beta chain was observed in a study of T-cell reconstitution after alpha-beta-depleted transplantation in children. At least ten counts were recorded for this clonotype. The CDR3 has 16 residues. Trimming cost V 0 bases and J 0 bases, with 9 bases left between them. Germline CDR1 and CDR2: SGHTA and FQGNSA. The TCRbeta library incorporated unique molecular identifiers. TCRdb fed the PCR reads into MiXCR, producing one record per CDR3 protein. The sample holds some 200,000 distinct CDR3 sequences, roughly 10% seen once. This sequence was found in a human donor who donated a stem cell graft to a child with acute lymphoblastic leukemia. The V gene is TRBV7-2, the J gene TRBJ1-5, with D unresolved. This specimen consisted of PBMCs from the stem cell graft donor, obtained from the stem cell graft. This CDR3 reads CASSLASTPSNQPQHF. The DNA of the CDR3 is TGTGCCAGCAGCTTAGCTAGCACACCTAGCAATCAGCCCCAGCATTTT.